This T cell receptor (beta chain) appears in the sequencing data of a study of post-analysis software for immune sequencing data. General observations from the study: Clustering by F measure revealed strong co-clustering among samples prepared together in one batch. Controls significantly exceeded multiple sclerosis patients in normalized Chao1 diversity.

A note on this clonotype: No antigen is known for it.

The authors incorporated unique molecular identifiers into the TCR beta cDNA libraries. Once 1 to 10 million T cells were used, about half a million cDNA molecules resulted. TCRdb called the PCR reads again in MiXCR, with one record for every CDR3 protein. The sample has under 900,000 distinct CDR3 sequences, about 50% seen once. The receptor was isolated from a girl aged 5 to 17 with multiple sclerosis. The sequenced sample consisted of blood.

The chain's CDR3 is CATQRDNGWGEQYF. The CDR3 nucleotides read TGTGCCACCCAGCGGGATAACGGTTGGGGTGAGCAGTACTTC. This chain joins TRBV7-3 and TRBJ2-5; 7 bases fit TRBD2. After removal of 10 bases from V and 11 bases from J, the junction contained 19 bases not matched to a gene. Per germline, CDR1 SGHTA and CDR2 FQGTGA. CDR3 size: 14 residues.